These 27 T cell receptor beta chains came from one sample sequenced in a study of T cell responses to AZD1222 COVID-19 vaccine. The repertoire was sequenced with immunoSEQ multiplex PCR; TCRdb's copy has only in-frame clones and lacks some. The table records 86,000 or so clones, 75% to 95% of them present only once. The starting material was peripheral blood, obtained 28 days after the second AZD1222 dose. The receptors here all came from an adult who received the AZD1222 COVID-19 vaccine.

This clone was detected only a few times. This chain connects TRBV29-1 to TRBJ1-4; 9 nucleotides match TRBD1. V lost 4 bases, J lost 7 bases, and 7 bases stayed unmatched. Germline V lookup: CDR1 SQVTM, CDR2 ANQGSEA. CDR3 length: 14 amino acids. CDR3 sequence (DNA): TGCAGCGTTGGGAGGGACAGGGAGGGTGAAAAACTGTTTTTT. Amino acid sequence: CSVGRDREGEKLFF.

The J gene is TRBJ2-3, the V gene TRBV5-1; no firm D call. This CDR3 contains 12 residues. V was trimmed by 5 bases and J by 6 bases, leaving 10 bases between them. Looked up from germline, CDR1 is SGHRS and CDR2 is YFSETQ. The CDR3, as DNA: TGCGCCAGCAGTAAGATGGAGGATACGCAGTATTTT. Amino acid sequence: CASSKMEDTQYF.

The chain uses TRBV5-4 and TRBJ2-7; D not resolved. Germline V lookup: CDR1 SGHNT, CDR2 YYREEE (reference sequence). V shed 4 bases and J shed 4 bases, with 18 bases lying between them. This CDR3 is built from 15 residues. The CDR3 is CASSPGLGAWYEQYF. The CDR3 region has the DNA TGTGCCAGCAGCCCCGGGTTGGGCGCCTGGTACGAGCAGTACTTC.

J is TRBJ1-1 and V is TRBV18, with D possibly TRBD1 on 5 matching bases. This CDR3 is built from 17 residues. V shed 6 bases and J shed 0 bases, with 20 bases lying between them. Germline CDR1 reads KGHSH; CDR2 reads LQKENI. CDR3 sequence (DNA): TGTGCCAGCTCCCTAGACAGTTTTCCGAACATGAACACTGAAGCTTTCTTT. The encoded protein is CASSLDSFPNMNTEAFF.

J is TRBJ2-2 and V is TRBV11-3, with a weak D call TRBD2 (5 bases). The CDR3 has 13 amino acids. Germline V gene data show CDR1 as SGHNT and CDR2 as YENEEA. V was pared by 1 base and J by 8 bases, with 8 bases between. CDR3 in DNA: TGTGCCAGCAGCTTAGTCCGGGGTGGGGAGCTGTTTTTT. Amino acid sequence: CASSLVRGGELFF.

This clone appeared a few times. J is TRBJ1-2 and V is TRBV27; D perhaps matches TRBD1 (6 bases). This CDR3 is 12 amino acids long. V gave up 8 bases and J gave up 2 bases, with 9 bases separating them. Per germline, CDR1 MNHEY and CDR2 SMNVEV (reference sequence). The CDR3 DNA sequence: TGTGCCAGCTCGCAGGGGAACTATGGCTACACCTTC. Its translation is CASSQGNYGYTF.

The chain links TRBV28 to TRBJ2-1, with 10 bases that match TRBD2. This CDR3 has 18 amino acids. Trimming cost V 6 bases and J 4 bases; bases outside gene matches: 15. Germline V lookup: CDR1 MDHEN, CDR2 SYDVKM. For the CDR3, the DNA is TGTGCCAGCAGGGGGAACAGCGGGAGGGCTTGGGCTTACAATGAGCAGTTCTTC. Protein sequence: CASRGNSGRAWAYNEQFF. Drawing the rest from reference TRBV28 and TRBJ2-1, the complete variable domain is DVKVTQSSRYLVKRTGEKVFLECVQDMDHENMFWYRQDPGLGLRLIYFSYDVKMKEKGDIPEGYSVSREKKERFSLILESASTNQTSMYLCASRGNSGRAWAYNEQFFGPGTRLTVL.

This clone was detected only once. The chain employs TRBV19 and TRBJ1-5; 7 bases are shared with TRBD1. Germline V gene data show CDR1 as LNHDA and CDR2 as SQIVND (reference sequence). Losses at the gene ends were 10 bases for V and 2 bases for J; bases not matched to a gene: 17. This CDR3 contains 17 residues. The CDR3 sequence: CATKNYPRGYGNQPQHF. DNA for the CDR3: TGTGCCACCAAAAACTACCCCAGGGGGTATGGCAATCAGCCCCAGCATTTT.

The chain has TRBV3-1 (or the pseudogene TRBV3-2) and TRBJ1-2; TRBD1 agrees at 7 bases. This CDR3 region has 15 residues. With V trimmed by 5 bases and J by 0 bases, 6 bases remained unmatched. CDR1 is LGHDT and CDR2 is YNNKEL in the germline V gene (reference sequence). The CDR3 DNA sequence: TGTGCCAGCAGCTCCCGGGACAGCTCTAACTATGGCTACACCTTC. Encoded protein: CASSSRDSSNYGYTF.

This chain joins TRBV20-1 and TRBJ2-1; D not resolved. CDR3 length equals 12 residues. Trimming removed 3 bases from V and 5 bases from J, with 8 bases in between. Germline assignment: CDR1 DFQATT and CDR2 SNEGSKA (reference sequence). This chain's CDR3 is CSASPTNNEQFF. The DNA of the CDR3 is TGCAGTGCTAGTCCCACTAACAATGAGCAGTTCTTC.

This clone was observed a few times. This rearrangement joins TRBV5-1 to TRBJ1-2, with TRBD1 as a possible D gene (5 bases). This CDR3 contains 14 residues. The germline CDR1 and CDR2 sequences are SGHRS and YFSETQ. Deletions cut 0 bases from V and 4 bases from J, with 10 bases between. Here the CDR3 DNA reads TGCGCCAGCAGCTTGGACGGGGCGTCCTATGGCTACACCTTC. Its translation: CASSLDGASYGYTF.

J is TRBJ2-7 and V is TRBV5-1; TRBD2 is a possible D gene (6 bases). The CDR3 has 16 amino acids. Trimming took 2 bases from V and 2 from J, leaving 17 bases between them. Germline V CDR1 and CDR2: SGHRS, YFSETQ. DNA of the CDR3: TGCGCCAGCAGCTTCCCCCCCGGTAGCGGAACCTACGAGCAGTACTTC. Translation gives CASSFPPGSGTYEQYF.

The V gene is TRBV21-1, the J gene TRBJ2-2; the table's D call, TRBD1, has no DNA check behind it. TRBV21-1 is given as a pseudogene. CDR3 length equals 11 residues. This chain's CDR3 is CASRRTGCLFF. The CDR3 region has the DNA TGTGCCAGCAGGCGGACAGGGTGCCTGTTTTTT.

This clone was detected once. For the CDR3, the DNA is TGCGCCAGCAGCCCCCGGCCGGGAAACTACGAGCAGTACTTC. This codes for CASSPRPGNYEQYF. The genes are TRBV5-1 and TRBJ2-7; perhaps TRBD2 as D (5 bases). Germline V gene sequence: CDR1 SGHRS, CDR2 YFSETQ. This CDR3 has 14 residues. Trimming removed 4 bases from V and 3 bases from J, with 14 bases in between.

The CDR3: CASRSKRGGDQPQHF. CDR3 nucleotides: TGTGCCAGCAGAAGTAAGAGGGGAGGAGATCAGCCCCAGCATTTT. This chain connects TRBV27 to TRBJ1-5, with D perhaps matching TRBD1 (5 bases). V was trimmed by 6 bases and J by 5 bases, leaving 17 bases between them. Germline loops: CDR1 MNHEY, CDR2 SMNVEV (reference sequence). CDR3 length: 15 residues.

The chain links TRBV7-9 to TRBJ1-2; D gene ambiguous. CDR3 length: 10 amino acids. CDR1 is SEHNR, CDR2 FQNEAQ, per germline (reference sequence). Between the trimmed V and J ends, which lost 7 bases and 13 bases, there was a span of 13 bases. DNA for the CDR3: TGTGCCAGCACCCCCAAAGTCAGCACCTTC. Amino acids: CASTPKVSTF.

V and J are TRBV5-1 and TRBJ1-2, with TRBD1 as a possible D gene (5 bases). This CDR3 region has 14 residues. V gave up 2 bases and J gave up 8 bases, with 16 bases separating them. Germline assignment: CDR1 SGHRS and CDR2 YFSETQ. The CDR3 bases are TGCGCCAGCAGCTTCCGGGGGAATCAATTAGGCTACACCTTC. Translating gives CASSFRGNQLGYTF.

This clone was counted only a few times. This chain joins TRBV4-1 and TRBJ2-7; D unclear. The ends were cut back, 2 bases at V and 0 bases at J, with 14 bases in the middle. CDR1 and CDR2 from the germline V gene are MGHRA and YSYEKL. The CDR3 is 16 amino acids. The CDR3 spells CASSQTATISSYEQYF. DNA of the CDR3: TGCGCCAGCAGCCAAACCGCGACCATAAGCTCCTACGAGCAGTACTTC.

CDR3 sequence (DNA): TGTGCCTGGAGCGTAGGGAGAGAAAAACTGTTTTTT. Its protein is CAWSVGREKLFF. The rearrangement links TRBV30 to TRBJ1-4; D remains unclear. Germline V gene data show CDR1 as GTSNPN and CDR2 as SVGIG (reference sequence). This CDR3 spans 12 amino acids. V lost 3 bases, J lost 8 bases, and 10 bases lay in between.

This chain links TRBV24-1 with TRBJ2-2, with D maybe TRBD1 (6 bases). The germline V and J ends were trimmed by 9 bases and 2 bases, with 15 bases remaining between them. Germline V gives CDR1 KGHDR, CDR2 SFDVKD. The CDR3 runs to 15 residues. The CDR3 protein is CATGSGTLNTGELFF. CDR3 in DNA: TGTGCCACCGGATCCGGGACACTTAACACCGGGGAGCTGTTTTTT.

This chain joins TRBV7-8 and TRBJ2-3; 7 bases fit TRBD2. This CDR3 region has 12 residues. Germline V gene sequence: CDR1 SGHVS, CDR2 FQNEAQ. V gave up 5 bases and J gave up 5 bases; unmatched junction bases: 1. CDR3 DNA: TGTGCCAGCAGCGGGGGGGGAGATACGCAGTATTTT. Encoded protein: CASSGGGDTQYF.

The rearrangement links TRBV6-5 to TRBJ2-2; D is ambiguous. The V end lost 0 bases, the J end lost 3 bases, and 11 bases lay between the germline ends. Germline V lookup: CDR1 MNHEY, CDR2 SVGAGI. The CDR3 consists of 16 residues. CDR3 nucleotide sequence: TGTGCCAGCAGTTACTCGGCCGGAACTTACACCGGGGAGCTGTTTTTT. As protein: CASSYSAGTYTGELFF.

V and J are TRBV25-1 and TRBJ1-2; D ambiguous. CDR3 length: 14 residues. The germline V gene encodes CDR1 MGHDK and CDR2 SYGVNS. V lost 2 bases and J 2 bases, leaving 9 bases between the germline ends. The CDR3 coding sequence is TGTGCCAGCAGTGAACAAGGTGAAAACTATGGCTACACCTTC. Translation: CASSEQGENYGYTF.

The chain joins TRBV11-3 to TRBJ2-4; 8 positions agree with TRBD1. With V trimmed by 5 bases and J by 2 bases, 17 bases remained unmatched. CDR1 SGHNT and CDR2 YENEEA come from the germline V gene. The CDR3 is 19 residues long. The CDR3 region has the DNA TGTGCCAGCAGCGTCGGACAGGGCCGCGGGCCGGTGACCAAAAACATTCAGTACTTC. Translated, it gives CASSVGQGRGPVTKNIQYF.

The rearrangement joins TRBV9 to TRBJ1-2; 8 positions match TRBD1. From germline, CDR1 is SGDLS and CDR2 YYNGEE. The CDR3 covers 14 residues. J lost 4 bases, V lost 5 bases, and 7 bases had no gene match. CDR3 sequence reads: CASRHRGEAYGYTF. The CDR3 bases are TGTGCCAGCAGGCACAGGGGGGAAGCCTATGGCTACACCTTC. Supplemented by reference TRBV9 and TRBJ1-2, the full variable domain reads DSGVTQTPKHLITATGQRVTLRCSPRSGDLSVYWYQQSLDQGLQFLIQYYNGEERAKGNILERFSAQQFPDLHSELNLSSLELGDSALYFCASRHRGEAYGYTFGSGTRLTVV.

The chain uses TRBV6-6 and TRBJ1-2; D may be TRBD1 (6 bases). The CDR3 totals 13 residues. In germline, CDR1 is MNHNY, CDR2 SVGAGI (reference sequence). V was trimmed by 6 bases and J by 8 bases, leaving 16 bases between them. Here the CDR3 DNA reads TGTGCCAGCAGCTTCGACAGGTCGAGAGGCTACACCTTC. This encodes CASSFDRSRGYTF.

The J gene is TRBJ1-4, the V gene TRBV5-1, with 10 bases fitting TRBD1. The germline V gene has CDR1 SGHRS and CDR2 YFSETQ. With 3 bases clipped from V and 8 bases from J, the junction kept 10 bases outside the gene matches. CDR3 size: 16 residues. The DNA for the CDR3 is TGCGCCAGCAGCTCTATTCCGGGACAGGGGAAAGAAAAACTGTTTTTT. The encoded protein is CASSSIPGQGKEKLFF.